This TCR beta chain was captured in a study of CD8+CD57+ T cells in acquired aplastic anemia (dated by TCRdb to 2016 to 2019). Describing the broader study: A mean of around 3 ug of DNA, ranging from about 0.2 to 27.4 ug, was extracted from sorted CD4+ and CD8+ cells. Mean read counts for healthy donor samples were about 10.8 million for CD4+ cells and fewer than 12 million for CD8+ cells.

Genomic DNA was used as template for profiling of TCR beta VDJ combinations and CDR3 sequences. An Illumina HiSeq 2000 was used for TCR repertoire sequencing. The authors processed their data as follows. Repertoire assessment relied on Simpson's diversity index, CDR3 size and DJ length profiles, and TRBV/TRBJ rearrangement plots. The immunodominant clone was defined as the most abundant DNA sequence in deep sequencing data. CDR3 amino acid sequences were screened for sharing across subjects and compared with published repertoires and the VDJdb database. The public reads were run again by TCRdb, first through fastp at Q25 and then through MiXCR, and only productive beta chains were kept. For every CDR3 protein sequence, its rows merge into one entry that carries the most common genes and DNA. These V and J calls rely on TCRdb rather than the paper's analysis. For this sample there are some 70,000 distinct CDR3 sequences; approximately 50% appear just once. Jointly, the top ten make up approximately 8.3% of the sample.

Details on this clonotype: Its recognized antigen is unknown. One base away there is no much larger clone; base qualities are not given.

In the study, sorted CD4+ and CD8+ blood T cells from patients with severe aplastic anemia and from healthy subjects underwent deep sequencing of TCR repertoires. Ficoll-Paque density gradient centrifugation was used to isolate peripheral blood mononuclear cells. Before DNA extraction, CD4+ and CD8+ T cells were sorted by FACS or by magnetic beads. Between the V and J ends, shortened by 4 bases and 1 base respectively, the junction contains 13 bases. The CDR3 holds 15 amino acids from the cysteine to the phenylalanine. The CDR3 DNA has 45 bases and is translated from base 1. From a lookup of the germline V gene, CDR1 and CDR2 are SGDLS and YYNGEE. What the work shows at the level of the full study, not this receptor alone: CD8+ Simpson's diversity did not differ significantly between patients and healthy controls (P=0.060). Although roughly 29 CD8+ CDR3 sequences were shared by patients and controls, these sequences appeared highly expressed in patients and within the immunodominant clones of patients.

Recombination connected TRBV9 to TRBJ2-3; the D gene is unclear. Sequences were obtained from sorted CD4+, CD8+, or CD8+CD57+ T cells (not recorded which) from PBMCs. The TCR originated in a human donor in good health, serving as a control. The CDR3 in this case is CASSPPELGTDTQYF. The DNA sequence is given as TGTGCCAGCAGCCCCCCGGAGCTAGGCACAGATACGCAGTATTTT. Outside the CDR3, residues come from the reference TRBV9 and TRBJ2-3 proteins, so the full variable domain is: DSGVTQTPKHLITATGQRVTLRCSPRSGDLSVYWYQQSLDQGLQFLIQYYNGEERAKGNILERFSAQQFPDLHSELNLSSLELGDSALYFCASSPPELGTDTQYFGPGTRLTVL.